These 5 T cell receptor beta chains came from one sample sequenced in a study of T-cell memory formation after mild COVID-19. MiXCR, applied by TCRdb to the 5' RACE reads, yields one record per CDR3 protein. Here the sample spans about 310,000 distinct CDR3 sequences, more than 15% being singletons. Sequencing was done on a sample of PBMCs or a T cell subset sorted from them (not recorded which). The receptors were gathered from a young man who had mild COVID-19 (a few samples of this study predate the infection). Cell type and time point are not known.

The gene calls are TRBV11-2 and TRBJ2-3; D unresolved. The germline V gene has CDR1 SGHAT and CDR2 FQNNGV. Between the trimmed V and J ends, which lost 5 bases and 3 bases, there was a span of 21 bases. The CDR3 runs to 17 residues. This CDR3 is CASSGNWQATFTDTQYF. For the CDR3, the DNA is TGTGCCAGCAGCGGCAACTGGCAGGCGACCTTTACAGATACGCAGTATTTT.

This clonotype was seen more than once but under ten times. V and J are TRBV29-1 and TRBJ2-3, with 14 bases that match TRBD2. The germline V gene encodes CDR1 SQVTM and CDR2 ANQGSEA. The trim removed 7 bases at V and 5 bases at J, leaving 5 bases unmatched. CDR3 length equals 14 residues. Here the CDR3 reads CSGGTSGGIDTQYF. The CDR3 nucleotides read TGCAGCGGTGGGACTAGCGGGGGTATAGATACGCAGTATTTT.

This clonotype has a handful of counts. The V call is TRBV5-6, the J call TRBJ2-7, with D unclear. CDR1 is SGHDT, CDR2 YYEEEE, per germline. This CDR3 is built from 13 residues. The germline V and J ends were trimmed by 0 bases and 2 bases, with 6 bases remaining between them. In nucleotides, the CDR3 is TGTGCCAGCAGCTTGGACCTCGCCTACGAGCAGTACTTC. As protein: CASSLDLAYEQYF.

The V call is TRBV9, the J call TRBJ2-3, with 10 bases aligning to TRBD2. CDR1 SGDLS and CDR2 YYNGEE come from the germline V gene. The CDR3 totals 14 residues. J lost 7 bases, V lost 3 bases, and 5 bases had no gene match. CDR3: CASSGSGGAHTQYF. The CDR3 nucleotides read TGTGCCAGCAGCGGAAGCGGGGGGGCACATACGCAGTATTTT.

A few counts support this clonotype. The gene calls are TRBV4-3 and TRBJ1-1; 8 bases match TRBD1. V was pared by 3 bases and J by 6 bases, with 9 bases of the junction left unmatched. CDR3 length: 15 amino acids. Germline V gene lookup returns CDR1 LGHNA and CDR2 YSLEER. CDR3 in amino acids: CASSHLQGQAAEAFF. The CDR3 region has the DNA TGCGCCAGCAGCCACCTACAGGGACAGGCAGCTGAAGCTTTCTTT.